Below are 31 T cell receptor beta chains sequenced from a single sample in a study of beta chain features in type 1 diabetes. Their antigens are not known. Notes on the study in general: When Type 1 diabetes patients were examined, their TCRB CDR3s proved moderately but significantly shorter in all four CD4+ subsets.

The entirety of the isolated RNA underwent reverse transcription, so expressed TCRB transcripts were sequenced. Libraries were prepared by immunoSEQ multiplex PCR; TCRdb keeps only in-frame clonotypes and omits some of them. Seen here are 200,000 to 300,000 clones, more than 11% observed once, and the top ten hold approximately 0.018%. The sequencing sample was made of naive CD4+ T cells from blood. The source is a man in his thirties or forties with type 1 diabetes.

This clone has a handful of counts. This chain links TRBV9 with TRBJ2-2, with unresolved D. CDR3 size: 14 residues. Germline CDR1 SGDLS, CDR2 YYNGEE. V was pared by 0 bases and J by 7 bases, with 10 bases between. CDR3 sequence (DNA): TGTGCCAGCAGCGTAGACGGGTCGATCGGGGAGCTGTTTTTT. Amino acids: CASSVDGSIGELFF.

There are a few counts of this clone. V and J are TRBV19 and TRBJ1-5; the D is unclear. The CDR3 is made up of 11 amino acids. V shed 7 bases and J shed 5 bases, with 6 bases lying between them. Germline lookup yields CDR1 LNHDA and CDR2 SQIVND (reference sequence). Here the CDR3 reads CASTLHQPQHF. The DNA of the CDR3 is TGTGCCAGTACCCTTCATCAGCCCCAGCATTTT.

This clone has a handful of counts. The rearrangement uses TRBV5-1 and TRBJ2-7; TRBD1 aligns across 7 bases. CDR3 length: 14 amino acids. The V and J ends lost 5 bases and 5 bases, in that order; junction bases with no gene match: 10. The germline CDR1 and CDR2 sequences are SGHRS and YFSETQ. This chain's CDR3 is CASRGTVLVDEQYF. The CDR3 DNA reads as TGCGCCAGCAGGGGGACAGTTCTCGTCGACGAGCAGTACTTC.

The V gene is TRBV10-3, the J gene TRBJ1-2; D is uncertain. The CDR3 runs 14 residues. Looked up from germline, CDR1 is ENHRY and CDR2 is SYGVKD. The V end was cut by 0 bases, the J end by 8 bases, with 13 bases between. In DNA, the CDR3 is TGTGCCATCAGTGAGTCTCGGGATTCCGGAGGCTACACCTTC. It specifies CAISESRDSGGYTF.

CDR3 coding DNA: TGTGCCAGCAGCCAGGCCCTTAATTCACCCCTCCACTTT. Amino acids: CASSQALNSPLHF. V usage is TRBV14 and J usage is TRBJ1-6; no reliable D call. The length of the CDR3 is 13 residues. The V end was cut by 3 bases, the J end by 6 bases, with 6 bases between. Per germline, CDR1 SGHDN and CDR2 FVKESK.

A few counts support this clone. V and J are TRBV7-2 and TRBJ2-5; 7 bases align to TRBD1. CDR1 is SGHTA, CDR2 FQGNSA, per germline. The J segment lost 4 bases and the V segment lost 2 bases, leaving 10 bases of the junction unmatched. The CDR3 covers 16 residues. Here the CDR3 DNA reads TGTGCCAGCAGCTTACAGGGTACAGGGGTAGGAGAGACCCAGTACTTC. It codes for CASSLQGTGVGETQYF.

J is TRBJ2-7 and V is TRBV7-9; 10 nucleotides align to TRBD1. The V and J ends lost 5 bases and 2 bases, in that order; junction bases with no gene match: 3. The CDR3 is made up of 14 amino acids. Germline assignment: CDR1 SEHNR and CDR2 FQNEAQ (reference sequence). CDR3 DNA: TGTGCCAGCAGCAAGGGGACAGGGGCCTACGAGCAGTACTTC. It codes for CASSKGTGAYEQYF. Looking up the rest from reference TRBV7-9 and TRBJ2-7 gives the full variable domain: DTGVSQNPRHKITKRGQNVTFRCDPISEHNRLYWYRQTLGQGPEFLTYFQNEAQLEKSRLLSDRFSAERPKGSFSTLEIQRTEQGDSAMYLCASSKGTGAYEQYFGPGTRLTVT.

The table lists this clone with a few counts. The chain uses TRBV16 and TRBJ2-7; D is possibly TRBD1 (6 bases). Trimming cost V 0 bases and J 2 bases, with 8 bases left between them. Germline lookup yields CDR1 KGHSY and CDR2 FQNENV. The CDR3 has 14 residues. The CDR3 protein is CASSQSNRAYEQYF. The DNA for the CDR3 is TGTGCCAGCAGCCAATCAAACAGGGCCTACGAGCAGTACTTC.

The chain links TRBV6-5 to TRBJ2-3, with D perhaps matching TRBD2 (5 bases). Trimming stripped 0 bases from V and 2 bases from J, with 9 bases between. The germline V gene encodes CDR1 MNHEY and CDR2 SVGAGI. The CDR3 covers 15 residues. The CDR3 region is CASSYSALVTDTQYF. In DNA, the CDR3 is TGTGCCAGCAGTTACTCTGCACTAGTCACAGATACGCAGTATTTT.

J is TRBJ1-5 and V is TRBV2; possible D gene TRBD1, 5 bases. V lost 6 bases and J 0 bases, leaving 15 bases between the germline ends. The CDR3 has 16 residues. CDR1 is SNHLY, CDR2 FYNNEI, per germline. CDR3 region: CASSGLGTASNQPQHF. In DNA form, the CDR3 reads TGTGCCAGCAGCGGCCTAGGGACTGCTAGCAATCAGCCCCAGCATTTT.

J is TRBJ2-1 and V is TRBV7-9, with TRBD1 identical over 9 bases. Germline V gene data show CDR1 as SEHNR and CDR2 as FQNEAQ (reference sequence). This CDR3 has 16 amino acids. Trimming cost V 4 bases and J 1 base; bases outside gene matches: 5. CDR3 in DNA: TGTGCCAGCAGCTCCCGACAGGGGGGTTCCTACAATGAGCAGTTCTTC. Its protein product is CASSSRQGGSYNEQFF.

V and J are TRBV4-1 and TRBJ2-7; 9 bases line up with TRBD1. The CDR3 is 14 amino acids. The J segment lost 7 bases and the V segment lost 3 bases, leaving 7 bases of the junction unmatched. Per the germline V gene, CDR1 is MGHRA and CDR2 is YSYEKL. The CDR3 loop reads CASSQNRGRREQYF. The CDR3 coding sequence is TGCGCCAGCAGCCAGAACAGGGGGCGTCGGGAGCAGTACTTC.

The gene calls are TRBV10-3 and TRBJ1-1; D unresolved. The CDR3 covers 15 residues. Germline-derived CDR1 and CDR2 are ENHRY and SYGVKD. V was pared by 4 bases and J by 2 bases, with 14 bases between. CDR3 loop: CAISVRGTENTEAFF. DNA for the CDR3: TGTGCCATCAGTGTTCGAGGAACGGAAAACACTGAAGCTTTCTTT.

This clone was seen a few times. This rearrangement joins TRBV19 to TRBJ1-1; maybe TRBD1 (5 bases). CDR1 and CDR2 from the germline V gene are LNHDA and SQIVND (reference sequence). V was shortened by 6 bases and J by 5 bases, with 13 bases between the two germline ends. The CDR3 is 13 amino acids. CDR3 bases: TGTGCCAGTAGCGACCAGGGTGATACTGAAGCTTTCTTT. Amino acid sequence: CASSDQGDTEAFF.

This clone came up a few times. The gene calls are TRBV5-6 and TRBJ2-4, with D possibly being TRBD2 (6 bases). V was trimmed by 2 bases and J by 9 bases, leaving 9 bases between them. The CDR3 spans 12 residues. Germline loops: CDR1 SGHDT, CDR2 YYEEEE. CDR3 DNA sequence: TGTGCCAGCAGCTTCGGGGGTGGCATTCAGTACTTC. Encoded protein: CASSFGGGIQYF.

This clone was detected a few times. At the DNA level, this CDR3 is encoded by other sequences in the same sample as well. The gene calls are TRBV30 and TRBJ2-5; D is perhaps TRBD2 (6 bases). V lost 3 bases, J lost 5 bases, and 7 bases lay in between. Germline lookup yields CDR1 GTSNPN and CDR2 SVGIG (reference sequence). The CDR3 is made up of 11 amino acids. The CDR3 is CAWSRGETQYF. In nucleotides, the CDR3 is TGTGCCTGGAGCCGGGGGGAGACCCAGTACTTC.

The chain couples TRBV7-6 to TRBJ2-3; 9 positions match TRBD2. CDR1 is SGHVS and CDR2 is FNYEAQ in the germline V gene. V gave up 5 bases and J gave up 4 bases; unmatched junction bases: 10. This CDR3 contains 16 residues. The DNA for the CDR3 is TGTGCCAGCAGCCCTAGTAGCGGGAGTAGGGCAGATACGCAGTATTTT. It yields the protein CASSPSSGSRADTQYF.

This sequence joins TRBV30 and TRBJ1-4; the D gene is possibly TRBD1 (5 bases). Germline CDR1 reads GTSNPN; CDR2 reads SVGIG (reference sequence). The CDR3 totals 17 residues. V was cut by 2 bases and J by 7 bases, with 23 bases left in between. The CDR3, as DNA: TGTGCCTGGAGTCCCAGTCATGGACGTTCCGGGGGTGAAAAACTGTTTTTT. Its protein is CAWSPSHGRSGGEKLFF.

The rearrangement joins TRBV7-2 to TRBJ2-3; D may be TRBD2 (6 bases). V was shortened by 1 base and J by 3 bases, with 11 bases between the two germline ends. Germline V gene sequence: CDR1 SGHTA, CDR2 FQGNSA. The length of the CDR3 is 15 residues. The CDR3 DNA is TGTGCCAGCAGCTTAGGGCGGGGTACTACAGATACGCAGTATTTT. Its translation: CASSLGRGTTDTQYF.

CDR3 amino acids: CSVSGDRIYNEQFF. The CDR3 nucleotides read TGCAGCGTATCAGGGGACAGGATCTACAATGAGCAGTTCTTC. This chain joins TRBV29-1 and TRBJ2-1, with 8 bases lining up with TRBD1. Germline CDR1 SQVTM, CDR2 ANQGSEA. V dropped 6 bases and J dropped 3; count of bases not matched to a gene: 7. The CDR3 totals 14 residues.

The chain joins TRBV28 to TRBJ1-1, with D perhaps matching TRBD1 (6 bases). CDR1 MDHEN and CDR2 SYDVKM come from the germline V gene. The CDR3 spans 10 residues. V was trimmed by 10 bases and J by 3 bases, leaving 6 bases between them. The CDR3 reads CATGDTEAFF. CDR3 nucleotides: TGTGCCACAGGGGACACTGAAGCTTTCTTT.

This clone was seen a few times. The chain carries TRBV6-5 and TRBJ2-1; 7 bases align to TRBD2. Germline lookup yields CDR1 MNHEY and CDR2 SVGAGI. V lost 5 bases, J lost 8 bases, and 12 bases stayed unmatched. The CDR3 runs to 15 residues. Written as DNA, the CDR3 is TGTGCCAGCAGTACCCTTAGCGGGTTCCGCTATGAGCAGTTCTTC. It is translated as CASSTLSGFRYEQFF.

This chain uses TRBV27 with TRBJ1-1; D call uncertain. This CDR3 has 15 residues. The V gene's germline CDR1 is MNHEY and CDR2 SMNVEV (reference sequence). Deletions cut 0 bases from V and 2 bases from J, with 10 bases between. The CDR3 here is CASSLSGRLNTEAFF. The CDR3 DNA sequence: TGTGCCAGCAGTTTATCGGGCAGGCTAAACACTGAAGCTTTCTTT.

There are a few counts of this clone. V gene TRBV4-1 combines with J gene TRBJ1-1; a weak D match, TRBD1 (6 bases). Trimming shortened V by 3 bases and J by 3 bases, and 17 bases separated the two germline ends. This CDR3 has 16 residues. In germline, CDR1 is MGHRA, CDR2 YSYEKL. In DNA form, the CDR3 reads TGCGCCAGCAGCCACCCTCGGGGGGGCCTGGACACTGAAGCTTTCTTT. Protein sequence: CASSHPRGGLDTEAFF.

This clone was counted only a few times. This chain uses TRBV5-1 with TRBJ1-1; D remains ambiguous. Trimming stripped 0 bases from V and 4 bases from J, with 10 bases between. The length of the CDR3 is 14 residues. Germline CDR1 is SGHRS and CDR2 is YFSETQ. CDR3: CASSLESGSTEAFF. The CDR3 bases are TGCGCCAGCAGCTTGGAGTCCGGTAGCACTGAAGCTTTCTTT.

The chain combines TRBV29-1 with TRBJ1-1; TRBD1 might be the D (6 bases). The germline V gene has CDR1 SQVTM and CDR2 ANQGSEA. Deletions cut 6 bases from V and 5 bases from J, with 13 bases between. This CDR3 has 12 residues. The CDR3 reads CSVTGRGTEAFF. DNA of the CDR3: TGCAGCGTCACGGGGAGGGGGACTGAAGCTTTCTTT. Full variable domain (outside the CDR3, taken from reference TRBV29-1 and TRBJ1-1): SAVISQKPSRDICQRGTSLTIQCQVDSQVTMMFWYRQQPGQSLTLIATANQGSEATYESGFVIDKFPISRPNLTFSTLTVSNMSPEDSSIYLCSVTGRGTEAFFGQGTRLTVV.

This clone occurred a few times. The genes are TRBV25-1 and TRBJ1-2, with 8 positions matching TRBD1. Germline V CDR1 and CDR2: MGHDK, SYGVNS. The V segment lost 3 bases and the J segment 6 bases; nucleotides outside the gene matches: 3. The CDR3 has 13 residues. CDR3 DNA sequence: TGTGCCAGCAGTGAGGTACAGGGGGATGGCTACACCTTC. Amino acids: CASSEVQGDGYTF.

The rearrangement joins TRBV5-1 to TRBJ1-1; perhaps TRBD1 as D (5 bases). The CDR3 loop spans 13 amino acids. Trimming took off 4 bases at V and 4 bases at J, with 11 bases between the two ends. Germline assignment: CDR1 SGHRS and CDR2 YFSETQ. Here the CDR3 reads CASSAQGVTEAFF. The CDR3 DNA sequence: TGCGCCAGCAGCGCTCAAGGGGTCACTGAAGCTTTCTTT.

This clone was found a few times. The identical CDR3 is also encoded by other nucleotide sequences in the sample. V gene TRBV6-5 combines with J gene TRBJ1-2, with 7 bases fitting TRBD1. The germline V gene has CDR1 MNHEY and CDR2 SVGAGI. The CDR3 loop spans 13 amino acids. Trimming at V came to 6 bases and at J to 4 bases, leaving 5 bases not matched to a gene. The CDR3 region is CASSRQGAYGYTF. CDR3 nucleotide sequence: TGTGCCAGCAGCCGACAGGGAGCCTATGGCTACACCTTC.

This clone was found a few times. CDR3 residues: CASRFTGQISGANVLTF. The CDR3 DNA is TGTGCAAGTCGCTTCACGGGACAAATCTCTGGGGCCAACGTCCTGACTTTC. The chain uses TRBV12-2 and TRBJ2-6; the DNA was not used to check the table's D call, TRBD1. TRBV12-2 is designated a pseudogene. The CDR3 extends over 17 amino acids.

The V call is TRBV9, the J call TRBJ2-7; 9 bases map to TRBD1. J gave up 5 bases and V 4 bases, and 10 bases lay outside the gene matches. The CDR3 runs 15 residues. Germline lookup yields CDR1 SGDLS and CDR2 YYNGEE. CDR3 amino acids: CASSPRRTGVHEQYF. The CDR3 coding sequence is TGTGCCAGCAGCCCCCGTCGGACAGGGGTCCACGAGCAGTACTTC.